This is a list of T cell receptor beta chains from one sample in a study of T cell responses to AZD1222 COVID-19 vaccine. The table came from immunoSEQ multiplex PCR; TCRdb's copy has only in-frame clones and leaves some out. The sample has 100,000 to 150,000 clones, about 90% seen once. This material consisted of peripheral blood, taken 28 days after the second AZD1222 dose. Receptors were obtained from an adult who received the AZD1222 COVID-19 vaccine. Each CDR3 is given with its conserved first and last residue. D genes are given only for firm matches. Expanded clones are given a class, and other clones once, few, many or no size at all.

d_call,clone_size,v_call,j_call,cdr3_nt,cdr3_aa
-,-,TRBV3-1/TRBV3-2,TRBJ2-7,TGTGCCAGCAGCCTGAACGACGGCTACGAGCAGTACTTC,CASSLNDGYEQYF
-,-,TRBV2,TRBJ1-4,TGTGCTTCCAGCGGAGAGCCTCATGAAAAACTGTTTTTT,CASSGEPHEKLFF
TRBD1,-,TRBV5-1,TRBJ1-1,TGCGCCAGCAGCACAACAGGGGCGGGGGAAAGCACTGAAGCTTTCTTT,CASSTTGAGESTEAFF
TRBD2,-,TRBV5-4,TRBJ2-5,TGTGCCAGCAGCTTGACTAGCGGGGGCGGGGAGACCCAGTACTTC,CASSLTSGGGETQYF
TRBD1,-,TRBV18,TRBJ1-4,TGTGCCAGCTCACCGTTACAGGGGGGCGAAAAACTGTTTTTT,CASSPLQGGEKLFF
TRBD1,few,TRBV19,TRBJ2-1,TGTGCCAGTAGTTGGACAGGGGATAACAATGAGCAGTTCTTC,CASSWTGDNNEQFF
TRBD1,-,TRBV7-9,TRBJ1-6,TGTGCCAGCAGCCAACAGGGGGCTGGTCCACCCCTCCACTTT,CASSQQGAGPPLHF
-,few,TRBV5-1,TRBJ1-2,TGCGCCAGCAGCTTGCAGGGTCGGGAGGGCTACACCTTC,CASSLQGREGYTF
-,-,TRBV30,TRBJ1-3,TGTGCCTGGAGACAACCCTCTGGAAACACCATATATTTT,CAWRQPSGNTIYF
TRBD1,-,TRBV12-3/TRBV12-4,TRBJ1-1,TGTGCCAGCAGTTTACGGGGACAGGGTGAAGCTTTCTTT,CASSLRGQGEAFF
TRBD1,once,TRBV6-5,TRBJ1-5,TGTGCCAGCAGTCCGACAGGGGACAGCAATCAGCCCCAGCATTTT,CASSPTGDSNQPQHF
-,-,TRBV3-1/TRBV3-2,TRBJ1-2,TGTGCCAGCAGCCAAGCGGTCCATTCGAAGTATGGCTACACCTTC,CASSQAVHSKYGYTF
-,-,TRBV27,TRBJ1-5,TGTGCCAGCAGTCCCTGGAATGGGGGAAATCAGCCCCAGCATTTT,CASSPWNGGNQPQHF
-,-,TRBV7-3,TRBJ2-3,TGTGCCAGCAGCTCACATTACACAGATACGCAGTATTTT,CASSSHYTDTQYF
-,-,TRBV10-1,TRBJ2-2,TGCGCCACCTATGGGGGGCGGGGAAGCACCGGGGAGCTGTTTTTT,CATYGGRGSTGELFF
-,-,TRBV7-3,TRBJ2-1,TGTGCCAGCAGCTTAATGCCTAGCGTATCCTACAATGAGCAGTTCTTC,CASSLMPSVSYNEQFF
-,-,TRBV19,TRBJ2-2,TGTGCCAGTAGATCCGCTGGGGACGGGGAGCTGTTTTTT,CASRSAGDGELFF
TRBD1,-,TRBV10-2,TRBJ1-2,TGCGCCAGCAGTCTGAGGGGGCTGGGTTATGGCTACACCTTC,CASSLRGLGYGYTF
TRBD2,-,TRBV11-3,TRBJ2-2,TGTGCCAGCAGCCTAGCGGTCAACACCGGGGAGCTGTTTTTT,CASSLAVNTGELFF
TRBD1,-,TRBV9,TRBJ1-3,TGTGCCAGCAGCGTGACAGGGAGCTTCTCTGGAAACACCATATATTTT,CASSVTGSFSGNTIYF
-,-,TRBV18,TRBJ1-5,TGTGCCAGCTCCCCGGGGCGCGATCAGCCCCAGCATTTT,CASSPGRDQPQHF
-,-,TRBV12-3/TRBV12-4,TRBJ1-2,TGTGCCAGCAGTTTGGGTGCGAGCGGCTACACCTTC,CASSLGASGYTF
TRBD2,few,TRBV10-3,TRBJ2-1,TGTGCCATCAGGGGGACTAGCGGGAGGGGGAATGAGCAGTTCTTC,CAIRGTSGRGNEQFF
-,-,TRBV5-6,TRBJ1-2,TGTGCCAGCAGCTCAAACAGGGCGAGCTACACCTTC,CASSSNRASYTF
-,-,TRBV7-8,TRBJ1-4,TGTGCCAGCAGCTCGACGAACCAGCAGAATGAAAAACTGTTTTTT,CASSSTNQQNEKLFF
-,-,TRBV6-2/TRBV6-3,TRBJ1-1,TGTGCCAGCAGTTACAGGGGAGGGACTGAAGCTTTCTTT,CASSYRGGTEAFF
-,-,TRBV24-1,TRBJ1-1,TGTGCCATCCGGGGAGCGAACACTGAAGCTTTCTTT,CAIRGANTEAFF
-,-,TRBV28,TRBJ1-6,TGTGCCAGCACCCAGTCCTATAATTCACCCCTCCACTTT,CASTQSYNSPLHF
-,-,TRBV19,TRBJ2-3,TGTGCCAGTAGTATCACAGGAACAGATACGCAGTATTTT,CASSITGTDTQYF
-,few,TRBV2,TRBJ1-2,TGTGCCAGTTACAGGACTAACTATGGCTACACCTTC,CASYRTNYGYTF
-,-,TRBV19,TRBJ1-2,TGTGCCAGTAGTATAAATAGGGGCGGCTATGGCTACACCTTC,CASSINRGGYGYTF
TRBD1,-,TRBV7-8,TRBJ1-2,TGTGCCAGCAGGACCGACAGGGGTTTATTCACCTTC,CASRTDRGLFTF
-,-,TRBV7-2,TRBJ2-3,TGTGCCAGCAGCTTCCCCCCTCGGGTCATAGATACGCAGTATTTT,CASSFPPRVIDTQYF
TRBD2,-,TRBV3-1/TRBV3-2,TRBJ2-1,TGTGCCAGCAGCCAAGACAGCGGGGGGTGGAATGAGCAGTTCTTC,CASSQDSGGWNEQFF
-,-,TRBV7-9,TRBJ1-1,TGTGCCAGCACCTTGACAGTGAACACTGAAGCTTTCTTT,CASTLTVNTEAFF
TRBD1,-,TRBV24-1,TRBJ1-2,TGTGCCACCAGTCAAGGGGGCGTCCATGGCTACACCTTC,CATSQGGVHGYTF
-,-,TRBV19,TRBJ1-1,TGTGCCAGTAGCAAGGTACAGGGCCGGACTGAAGCTTTCTTT,CASSKVQGRTEAFF
-,-,TRBV6-4,TRBJ1-1,TGTGCCAGCAGTGAATGGAGGAACACTGAAGCTTTCTTT,CASSEWRNTEAFF
TRBD1,-,TRBV7-2,TRBJ1-1,TGTGCCAGCAGTGAAACGTCCGGGACAGTTATCACTGAAGCTTTCTTT,CASSETSGTVITEAFF
-,-,TRBV6-6,TRBJ2-7,TGTGCCACCGGTGGCGCGGGGAGCGAGCAGTACTTC,CATGGAGSEQYF
TRBD1,few,TRBV19,TRBJ1-1,TGTGCCAGTAGTATAGGGCAGGGGGTCCGTCGGGCTTTCTTT,CASSIGQGVRRAFF
-,-,TRBV10-3,TRBJ1-6,TGTGCCATCAGTGAGAGACAGCTAACTAATTCACCCCTCCACTTT,CAISERQLTNSPLHF
-,-,TRBV5-1,TRBJ1-4,TGCGCCAGCAGCTTGAGGGGCCCTAATGAAAAACTGTTTTTT,CASSLRGPNEKLFF
TRBD2,-,TRBV28,TRBJ2-2,TGTGCCAGCAGTTTAGCTAGCGGGGGAACGAACACCGGGGAGCTGTTTTTT,CASSLASGGTNTGELFF
TRBD1,-,TRBV11-3,TRBJ1-1,TGTGCCAGTCATCCGGGGACAGGGATCACTGAAGCTTTCTTT,CASHPGTGITEAFF
TRBD1,-,TRBV6-5,TRBJ1-5,TGTGCCAGCAGTTACTCGAGACAGGGCCCCAATCAGCCCCAGCATTTT,CASSYSRQGPNQPQHF
TRBD2,-,TRBV13,TRBJ2-3,TGTGCCAGCAGCCCCGCCGAGGCGGGAGCAGATACGCAGTATTTT,CASSPAEAGADTQYF
-,-,TRBV29-1,TRBJ2-3,TGCAGCGTTGAAGATGCCCAGGGGGATACGCAGTATTTT,CSVEDAQGDTQYF
-,-,TRBV4-1,TRBJ2-1,TGCGCCAGCAGCCAAGATCGGCATGAGCAGTTCTTC,CASSQDRHEQFF
-,once,TRBV19,TRBJ1-5,TGTGCCAGTGGGGGTACGGGCAATCAGCCCCAGCATTTT,CASGGTGNQPQHF
TRBD1,-,TRBV5-4,TRBJ1-5,TGTGCCAGCAGCCCGGGACAGGACAAAGGGCAGCCCCAGCATTTT,CASSPGQDKGQPQHF
-,-,TRBV11-1,TRBJ2-5,TGTGCCAGCAGTCCAACCGCCAGGAGTATCCTAGAGACCCAGTACTTC,CASSPTARSILETQYF
-,few,TRBV7-6,TRBJ1-2,TGTGCCAGCAGCCCGCAGGTCTCGGGTCAGAAAGGCTACACCTTC,CASSPQVSGQKGYTF
TRBD2,-,TRBV5-1,TRBJ2-1,TGCGCCAGCAGCTGGGCTGGACTAGCGGGGGGGAATAATGTGCAGTTCTTC,CASSWAGLAGGNNVQFF
-,-,TRBV5-6,TRBJ1-5,TGTGCCAGCAGCAGGGGGGACGGAGACTTCAATCAGCCCCAGCATTTT,CASSRGDGDFNQPQHF
-,-,TRBV29-1,TRBJ1-1,TGCAGCGTTGACGGGGGGACTGAAGCTTTCTTT,CSVDGGTEAFF
TRBD2,-,TRBV5-6,TRBJ2-1,TGTGCCAGCAGCTCCCGGCGGGGGGGCAATGAGCAGTTCTTC,CASSSRRGGNEQFF